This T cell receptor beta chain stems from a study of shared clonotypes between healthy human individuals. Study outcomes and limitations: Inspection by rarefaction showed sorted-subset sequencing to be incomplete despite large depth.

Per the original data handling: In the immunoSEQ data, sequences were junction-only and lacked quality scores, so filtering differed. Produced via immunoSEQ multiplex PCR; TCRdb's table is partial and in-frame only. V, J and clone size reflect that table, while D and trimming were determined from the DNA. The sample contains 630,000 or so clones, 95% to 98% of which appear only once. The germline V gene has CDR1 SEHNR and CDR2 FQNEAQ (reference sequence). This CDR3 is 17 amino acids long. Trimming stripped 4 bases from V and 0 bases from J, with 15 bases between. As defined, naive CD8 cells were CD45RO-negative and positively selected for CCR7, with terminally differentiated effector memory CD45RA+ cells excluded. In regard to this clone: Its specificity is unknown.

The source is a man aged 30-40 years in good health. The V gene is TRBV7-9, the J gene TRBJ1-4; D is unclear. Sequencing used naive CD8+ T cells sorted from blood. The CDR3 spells CASSYREAGATNEKLFF. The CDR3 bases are TGTGCCAGCAGCTACCGTGAGGCGGGCGCAACTAATGAAAAACTGTTTTTT.